This T cell receptor (beta chain) was documented in a study of blood T cell repertoires in COVID-19. Study-level information: Some COVID-19 samples were acute and others convalescent; all came from the United States, Italy and Spain. T cells, B-cell-depleted T cells, or PBMCs provided the cDNA or gDNA that served as material.

This clone was detected only a few times. With V trimmed by 0 bases and J by 1 base, 9 bases remained unmatched. Per germline, CDR1 SGHTA and CDR2 FQGNSA. The CDR3 consists of 18 residues. TCRdb keeps only in-frame clones here, not all; method: immunoSEQ multiplex PCR. This sample yields tens of thousands of clones, of which approximately 89% are seen a single time; about 5% belongs to the top ten. This TCR came from a woman between 45 and 65 years old with active COVID-19. The chain couples TRBV7-2 to TRBJ2-1, with 7 positions matching TRBD2. The specimen was peripheral blood. CDR3 sequence reads: CASSLAWSGGGSYNEQFF. CDR3 nucleotides: TGTGCCAGCAGCTTAGCGTGGTCGGGAGGAGGGTCCTACAATGAGCAGTTCTTC.